The sequence of this T cell receptor beta chain was determined in a study of PD-1 blockade in classical Hodgkin lymphoma. In every patient, relapse followed autologous stem cell transplantation, while exposure to brentuximab vedotin differed. The CDR3 contains 21 residues. The trim removed 0 bases at V and 2 bases at J, leaving 17 bases unmatched. Per the germline V gene, CDR1 is SGHVS and CDR2 is FQNEAQ. Using immunoSEQ multiplex PCR, the repertoire was profiled, and TCRdb retains in-frame clones only, with some absent. The sample records over 25,000 clones, about two thirds being singletons. This sequence joins TRBV7-8 and TRBJ2-5; 11 bases are shared with TRBD2. The sequencing here drew on peripheral blood mononuclear cells (PBMCs), taken before the second cycle of nivolumab. The sequence came from a human donor with classical Hodgkin lymphoma. The CDR3 reads CASSLATSIGWTSGLQETQYF. CDR3 DNA: TGTGCCAGCAGCTTAGCCACTTCCATTGGTTGGACTAGCGGGCTTCAAGAGACCCAGTACTTC.